The T cell receptor beta chain under discussion was sequenced for a study of cytomegalovirus exposure and HLA in healthy donors. General study points: Later findings reportedly placed an Asian-associated ancestry cluster below the approximately 670-donor mean for N-insertions. In a later analysis, TCR beta V- and J-gene trimming was associated with a missense DCLRE1C variant. On later analysis, the bulk of CMV-associated TCR beta chains appeared to be HLA-restricted.

Concerning this clone itself: Its antigen is currently unknown.

CDR3 size: 14 residues. Germline CDR1 reads SGDLS; CDR2 reads YYNGEE. V lost 0 bases and J 1 base, leaving 7 bases between the germline ends. The PCR ran on 60 Vbeta and 13 Jbeta primers. The protocol was immunoSEQ multiplex PCR, while the TCRdb copy is restricted to in-frame clones and leaves out a portion. The sample records some 150,000 clones, 71% being singletons. Input material: PBMCs. The V gene is TRBV9, the J gene TRBJ2-5, with D unclear. This receptor was obtained from a woman aged 25 to 45 in good health and CMV-seronegative. For the CDR3, the DNA is TGTGCCAGCAGCGTAGGTTCTGTCCAAGAGACCCAGTACTTC. It translates to CASSVGSVQETQYF.